This TCR beta chain was sequenced during a study of vaccination effects on CD4 cells after COVID-19. Sequencing used immunoSEQ multiplex PCR; TCRdb keeps in-frame clones, though not all of them. The table shows tens of thousands of clones, with roughly two thirds occurring only once. Within the ViraFEST assay, antigen-specific CD4+ T cells underwent expansion with viral peptide pools prior to sequencing. Scientists isolated CD4+ T cells after a roughly 10-day culture period ended. The V and J ends lost 4 bases and 6 bases, in that order; junction bases with no gene match: 9. Germline-derived CDR1 and CDR2 are SGHAT and FQNNGV. CDR3 length: 16 residues. With respect to this clone: Its target is unknown.

This chain links TRBV11-2 with TRBJ2-1, with 10 bases aligning to TRBD2. The receptor comes from a human donor who received a COVID-19 vaccine. The sample consisted of CD4+ T cells from PBMCs cultured with HCoV-229E spike peptides, taken before COVID-19 vaccination. The CDR3 protein is CASSSGSGRVSNEQFF. The CDR3 DNA is TGTGCCAGCAGCTCCGGGAGCGGGAGGGTAAGCAATGAGCAGTTCTTC.